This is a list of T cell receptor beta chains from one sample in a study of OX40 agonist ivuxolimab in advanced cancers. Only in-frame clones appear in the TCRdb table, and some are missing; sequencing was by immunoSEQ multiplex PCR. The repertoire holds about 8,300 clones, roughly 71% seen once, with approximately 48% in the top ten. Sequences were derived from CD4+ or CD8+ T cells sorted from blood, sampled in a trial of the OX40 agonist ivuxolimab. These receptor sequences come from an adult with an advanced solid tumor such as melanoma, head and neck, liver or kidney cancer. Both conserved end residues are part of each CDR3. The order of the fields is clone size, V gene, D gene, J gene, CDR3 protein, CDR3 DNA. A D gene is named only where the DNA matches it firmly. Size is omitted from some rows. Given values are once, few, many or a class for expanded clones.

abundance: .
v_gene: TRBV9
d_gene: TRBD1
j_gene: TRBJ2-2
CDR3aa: CASSARDRGTGELFF
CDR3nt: TGTGCCAGCAGCGCACGGGACAGGGGCACCGGGGAGCTGTTTTTT

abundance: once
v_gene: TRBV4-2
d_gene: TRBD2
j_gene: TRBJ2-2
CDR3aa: CASSQIPNTSGRNTGELFF
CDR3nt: TGTGCCAGCAGCCAAATCCCTAATACTAGCGGAAGGAACACCGGGGAGCTGTTTTTT

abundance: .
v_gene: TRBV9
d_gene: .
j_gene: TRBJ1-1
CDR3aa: CASSARDNTEAFF
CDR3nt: TGTGCCAGCAGCGCCCGGGACAACACTGAAGCTTTCTTT

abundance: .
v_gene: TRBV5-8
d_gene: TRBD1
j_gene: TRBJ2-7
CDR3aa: CASSGQGAFYEQYF
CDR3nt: TGTGCCAGCTCGGGACAGGGGGCATTTTACGAGCAGTACTTC

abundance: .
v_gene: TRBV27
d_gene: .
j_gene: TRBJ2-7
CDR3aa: CASSSRDSSNEQYF
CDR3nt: TGTGCCAGCAGTTCCCGGGACTCCAGTAACGAGCAGTACTTC

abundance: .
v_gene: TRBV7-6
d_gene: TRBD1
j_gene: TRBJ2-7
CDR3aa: CASSLERTGGIHEQYF
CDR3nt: TGTGCCAGCAGCTTAGAGAGGACAGGGGGCATCCACGAGCAGTACTTC

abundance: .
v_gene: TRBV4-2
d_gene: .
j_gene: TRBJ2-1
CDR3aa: CASSQGWADNEQFF
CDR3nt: TGTGCCAGCAGCCAAGGTTGGGCAGACAATGAGCAGTTCTTC

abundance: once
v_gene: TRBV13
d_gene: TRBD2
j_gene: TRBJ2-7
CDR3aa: CASRETGGILYEQYF
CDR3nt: TGTGCCAGCAGAGAAACGGGGGGGATCCTCTACGAGCAGTACTTC

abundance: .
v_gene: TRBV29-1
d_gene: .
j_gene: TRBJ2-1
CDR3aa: CSVEGTGHSYNEQFF
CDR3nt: TGCAGCGTTGAGGGTACTGGCCACTCCTACAATGAGCAGTTCTTC

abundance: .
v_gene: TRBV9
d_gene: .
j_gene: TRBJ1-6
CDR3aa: CASSVGQYNSPLHF
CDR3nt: TGTGCCAGCAGCGTAGGACAGTATAATTCACCCCTCCACTTT

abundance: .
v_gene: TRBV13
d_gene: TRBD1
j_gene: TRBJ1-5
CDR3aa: CASMGQGNQPQHF
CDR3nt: TGTGCCAGCATGGGACAGGGGAATCAGCCCCAGCATTTT

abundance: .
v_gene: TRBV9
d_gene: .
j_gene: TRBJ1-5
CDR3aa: CASSGGGGAEPQHF
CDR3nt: TGTGCCAGCAGCGGAGGGGGGGGCGCCGAGCCCCAGCATTTT

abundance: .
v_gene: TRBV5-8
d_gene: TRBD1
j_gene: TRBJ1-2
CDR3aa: CASSLAAAQGDRYGYTF
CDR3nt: TGTGCCAGCAGCTTGGCCGCCGCACAGGGGGACCGCTATGGCTACACCTTC

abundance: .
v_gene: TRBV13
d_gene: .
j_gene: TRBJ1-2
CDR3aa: CASSQGDDYGYTF
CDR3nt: TGTGCCAGCAGCCAGGGTGATGACTATGGCTACACCTTC

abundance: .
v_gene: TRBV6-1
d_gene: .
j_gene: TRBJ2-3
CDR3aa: CASSERQVSTDTQYF
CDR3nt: TGTGCCAGCAGTGAGCGACAGGTCAGCACAGATACGCAGTATTTT

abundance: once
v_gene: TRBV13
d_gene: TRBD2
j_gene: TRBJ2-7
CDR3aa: CASSLVGTNSYEQYF
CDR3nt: TGTGCCAGCAGCTTAGTCGGGACTAACTCCTACGAGCAGTACTTC

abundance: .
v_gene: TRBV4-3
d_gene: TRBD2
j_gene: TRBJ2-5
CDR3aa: CASSQAGTSGDKTQYF
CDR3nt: TGCGCCAGCAGCCAAGCCGGGACTAGCGGGGATAAGACCCAGTACTTC

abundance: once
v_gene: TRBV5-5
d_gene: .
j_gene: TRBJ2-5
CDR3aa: CASSLGYGFQETQYF
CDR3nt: TGTGCCAGCAGCTTGGGTTATGGTTTCCAAGAGACCCAGTACTTC

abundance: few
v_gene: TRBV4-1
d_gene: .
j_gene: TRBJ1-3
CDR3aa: CASSRQAPDSGNTIYF
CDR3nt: TGCGCCAGCAGCCGCCAAGCTCCGGACTCTGGAAACACCATATATTTT

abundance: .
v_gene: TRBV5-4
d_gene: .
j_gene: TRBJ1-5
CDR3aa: CASTPNRNQPQHF
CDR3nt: TGTGCCAGCACCCCGAACCGCAATCAGCCCCAGCATTTT

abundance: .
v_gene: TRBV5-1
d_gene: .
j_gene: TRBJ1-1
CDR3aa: CASSLIPPGQLYRENTEAFF
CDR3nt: TGCGCCAGCAGCTTGATACCACCGGGACAACTCTATCGGGAGAACACTGAAGCTTTCTTT

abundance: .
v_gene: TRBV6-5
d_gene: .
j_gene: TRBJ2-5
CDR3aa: CASSTGTRETQYF
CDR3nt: TGTGCCAGTTCAACAGGGACGCGGGAGACCCAGTACTTC

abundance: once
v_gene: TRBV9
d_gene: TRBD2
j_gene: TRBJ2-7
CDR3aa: CASSVGTSGTYEQYF
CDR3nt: TGTGCCAGCAGCGTAGGGACTAGCGGGACCTACGAGCAGTACTTC

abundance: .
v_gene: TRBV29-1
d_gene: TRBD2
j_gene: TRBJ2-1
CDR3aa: CSVEGEGGPSYNEQFF
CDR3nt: TGCAGCGTTGAAGGTGAGGGAGGGCCTTCCTACAATGAGCAGTTCTTC

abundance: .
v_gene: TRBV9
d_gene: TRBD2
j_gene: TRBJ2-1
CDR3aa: CASSMASSSPRGVPEQFF
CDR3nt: TGTGCCAGCTCTATGGCCTCCTCCTCCCCTCGGGGGGTTCCTGAGCAGTTCTTC

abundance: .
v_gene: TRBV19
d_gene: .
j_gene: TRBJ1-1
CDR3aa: CASSRRMNTEAFF
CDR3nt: TGTGCCAGTAGTAGGAGGATGAACACTGAAGCTTTCTTT

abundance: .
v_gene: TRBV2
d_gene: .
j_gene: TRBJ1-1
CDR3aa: CASTEAFF
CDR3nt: TGTGCCAGCACTGAAGCTTTCTTT

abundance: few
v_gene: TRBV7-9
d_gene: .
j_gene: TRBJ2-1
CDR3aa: CASSSWVNEQFF
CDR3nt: TGTGCCAGCAGCTCGTGGGTCAATGAGCAGTTCTTC

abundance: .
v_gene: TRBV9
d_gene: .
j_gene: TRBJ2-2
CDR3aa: CASSVVGNTGELFF
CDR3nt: TGTGCCAGCAGCGTAGTGGGGAACACCGGGGAGCTGTTTTTT

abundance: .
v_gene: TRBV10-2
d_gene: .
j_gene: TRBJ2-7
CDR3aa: CASMGIPYEQYF
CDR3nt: TGCGCCAGCATGGGGATCCCCTACGAGCAGTACTTC

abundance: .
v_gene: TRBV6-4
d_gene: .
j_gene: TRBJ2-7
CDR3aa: CASRGGTPFVGAEQYF
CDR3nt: TGTGCCAGCAGGGGCGGGACACCATTCGTAGGGGCCGAGCAGTACTTC

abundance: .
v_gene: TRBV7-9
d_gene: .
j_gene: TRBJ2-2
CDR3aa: CASSLVKPQGGELFF
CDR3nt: TGTGCCAGCAGCTTAGTGAAGCCCCAGGGCGGGGAGCTGTTTTTT

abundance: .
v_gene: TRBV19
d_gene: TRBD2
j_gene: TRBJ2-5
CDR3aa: CASSIPTSGPETQYF
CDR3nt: TGTGCCAGTAGTATACCAACTAGCGGGCCAGAGACCCAGTACTTC

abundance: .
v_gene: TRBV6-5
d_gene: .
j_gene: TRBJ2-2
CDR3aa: CASSWSNTGELFF
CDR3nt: TGTGCCAGCAGTTGGTCGAACACCGGGGAGCTGTTTTTT

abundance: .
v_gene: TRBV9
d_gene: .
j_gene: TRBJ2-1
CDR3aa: CASSPSGRINEQFF
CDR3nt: TGTGCCAGCAGCCCCAGCGGTAGAATCAATGAGCAGTTCTTC

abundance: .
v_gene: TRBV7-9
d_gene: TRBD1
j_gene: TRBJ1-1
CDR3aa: CASSSGSGTGGLNTEAFF
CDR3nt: TGTGCCAGCAGCTCCGGATCCGGGACAGGGGGTTTGAACACTGAAGCTTTCTTT

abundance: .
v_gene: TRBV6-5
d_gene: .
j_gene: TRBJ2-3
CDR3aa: CASSFMDGSTDTQYF
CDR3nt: TGTGCCAGCAGCTTTATGGATGGAAGCACAGATACGCAGTATTTT

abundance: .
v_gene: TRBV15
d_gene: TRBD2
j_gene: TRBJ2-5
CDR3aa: CATSGIAGETQYF
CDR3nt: TGTGCCACCAGCGGGATAGCGGGGGAGACCCAGTACTTC

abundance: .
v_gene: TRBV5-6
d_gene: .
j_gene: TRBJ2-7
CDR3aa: CASSLEGHYEQYF
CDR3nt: TGTGCCAGCAGCTTGGAGGGGCACTACGAGCAGTACTTC

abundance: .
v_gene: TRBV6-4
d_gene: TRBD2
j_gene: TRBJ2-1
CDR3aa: CASSAFSGGPYNEQFF
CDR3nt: TGTGCCAGCAGCGCCTTCTCGGGGGGGCCTTACAATGAGCAGTTCTTC

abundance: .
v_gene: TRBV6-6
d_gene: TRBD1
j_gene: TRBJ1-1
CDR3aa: CASSTPGQGMDTEAFF
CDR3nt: TGTGCCAGCAGTACTCCGGGACAGGGTATGGACACTGAAGCTTTCTTT

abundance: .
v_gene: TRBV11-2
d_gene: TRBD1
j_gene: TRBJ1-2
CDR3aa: CASSLGDRKNYGYTF
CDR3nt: TGTGCCAGCAGCTTAGGGGACAGAAAGAACTATGGCTACACCTTC

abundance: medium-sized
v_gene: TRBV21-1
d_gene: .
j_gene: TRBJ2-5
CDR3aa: CASSKDRHPGETQYF
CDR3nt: TGTGCCAGCAGCAAAGATAGGCACCCCGGGGAGACCCAGTACTTC

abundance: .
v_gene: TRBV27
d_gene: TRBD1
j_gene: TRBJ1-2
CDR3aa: CASSPPGQGFYGYTF
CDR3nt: TGTGCCAGCAGTCCCCCGGGACAGGGATTCTATGGCTACACCTTC

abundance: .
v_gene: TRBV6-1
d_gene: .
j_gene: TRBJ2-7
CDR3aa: CASSPPGHNEQYF
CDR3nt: TGTGCCAGCAGTCCCCCGGGACACAACGAGCAGTACTTC

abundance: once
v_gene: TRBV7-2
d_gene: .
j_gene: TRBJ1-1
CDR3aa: CASSLGQNTEAFF
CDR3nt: TGTGCCAGCAGCTTAGGACAGAACACTGAAGCTTTCTTT

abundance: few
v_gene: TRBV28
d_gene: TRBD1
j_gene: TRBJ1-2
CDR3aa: CASSSTGHGYTF
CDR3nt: TGTGCCAGCAGTTCGACAGGGCATGGCTACACCTTC

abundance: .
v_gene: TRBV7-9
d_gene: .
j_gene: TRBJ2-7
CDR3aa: CASSHATSYEQYF
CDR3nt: TGTGCCAGCAGCCACGCCACGTCCTACGAGCAGTACTTC

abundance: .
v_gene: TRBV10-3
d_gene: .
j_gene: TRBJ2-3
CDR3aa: CATKPGHLSTDTQYF
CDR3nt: TGTGCCACTAAACCGGGACACCTGAGCACAGATACGCAGTATTTT

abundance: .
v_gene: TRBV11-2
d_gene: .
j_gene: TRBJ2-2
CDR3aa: CASSFRDTSGELFF
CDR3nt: TGTGCCAGCAGCTTTCGGGACACCTCCGGGGAGCTGTTTTTT

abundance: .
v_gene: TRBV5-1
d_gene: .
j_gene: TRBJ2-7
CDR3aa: CASSLAPDSSYEQYF
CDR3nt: TGCGCCAGCAGCTTGGCTCCAGATAGCTCCTACGAGCAGTACTTC

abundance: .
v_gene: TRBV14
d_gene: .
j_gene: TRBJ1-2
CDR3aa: CASSQGRNYGYTF
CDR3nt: TGTGCCAGCAGCCAAGGACGGAACTATGGCTACACCTTC

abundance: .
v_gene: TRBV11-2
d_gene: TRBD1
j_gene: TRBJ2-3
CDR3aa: CASSLVGGRDTQYF
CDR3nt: TGTGCCAGCAGCTTAGTAGGGGGCAGAGATACGCAGTATTTT

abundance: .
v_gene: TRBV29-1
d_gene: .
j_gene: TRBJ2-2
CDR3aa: CSGYPGNTGELFF
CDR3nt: TGCAGCGGGTACCCAGGGAACACCGGGGAGCTGTTTTTT